This TCR beta chain is drawn from a study of PD-1 blockade in mismatch repair-deficient tumors. With regard to this clone: The antigen is undetermined.

The study, taken as a whole, reports: Tumor-resident clones, often undetectable pretreatment in blood, expanded then contracted after pembrolizumab.

Losses at the gene ends were 3 bases for V and 1 base for J; bases not matched to a gene: 3. The CDR3 has 16 residues. Germline V gene data show CDR1 as SGHDT and CDR2 as YYEEEE. Measured with immunoSEQ multiplex PCR; TCRdb has only the in-frame clones, and not every one. Of around 49,000 clones in the sample, 77% were seen once. The origin of this receptor is an adult with mismatch repair-deficient cancer. The gene calls are TRBV5-6 and TRBJ2-5, with 13 nucleotides matching TRBD2. The sample consisted of PBMCs, taken before pembrolizumab treatment. The CDR3 here is CASSSWTSGSQETQYF. Written as DNA, the CDR3 is TGTGCCAGCAGCTCATGGACTAGCGGGAGCCAAGAGACCCAGTACTTC.